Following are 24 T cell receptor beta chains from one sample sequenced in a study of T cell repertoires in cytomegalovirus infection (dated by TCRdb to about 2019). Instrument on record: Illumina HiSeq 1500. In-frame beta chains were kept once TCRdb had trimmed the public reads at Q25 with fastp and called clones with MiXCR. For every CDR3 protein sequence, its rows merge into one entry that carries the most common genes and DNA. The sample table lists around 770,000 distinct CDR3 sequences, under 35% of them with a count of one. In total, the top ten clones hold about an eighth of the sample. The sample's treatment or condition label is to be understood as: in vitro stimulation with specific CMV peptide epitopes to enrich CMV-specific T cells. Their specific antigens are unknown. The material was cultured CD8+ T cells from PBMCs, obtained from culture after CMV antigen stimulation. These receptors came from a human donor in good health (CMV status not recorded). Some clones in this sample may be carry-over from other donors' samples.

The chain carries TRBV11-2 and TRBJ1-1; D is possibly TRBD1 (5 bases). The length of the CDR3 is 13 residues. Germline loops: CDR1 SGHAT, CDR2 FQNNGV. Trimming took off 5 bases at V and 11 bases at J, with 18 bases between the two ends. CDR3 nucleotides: TGTGCCAGCAGCCTCGATGCGGGGCGATTTGCTTTCTTT. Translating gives CASSLDAGRFAFF. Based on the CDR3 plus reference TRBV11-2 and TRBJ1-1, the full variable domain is EAGVAQSPRYKIIEKRQSVAFWCNPISGHATLYWYQQILGQGPKLLIQFQNNGVVDDSQLPKDRFSAERLKGVDSTLKIQPAKLEDSAVYLCASSLDAGRFAFFGQGTRLTVV.

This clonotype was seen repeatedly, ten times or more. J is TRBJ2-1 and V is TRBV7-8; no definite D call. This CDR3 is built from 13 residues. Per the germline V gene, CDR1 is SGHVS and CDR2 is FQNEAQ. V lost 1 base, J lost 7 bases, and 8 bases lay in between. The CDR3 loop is CASSLDLSNEQFF. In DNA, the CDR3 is TGTGCCAGCAGCTTAGACCTCAGTAATGAGCAGTTCTTC.

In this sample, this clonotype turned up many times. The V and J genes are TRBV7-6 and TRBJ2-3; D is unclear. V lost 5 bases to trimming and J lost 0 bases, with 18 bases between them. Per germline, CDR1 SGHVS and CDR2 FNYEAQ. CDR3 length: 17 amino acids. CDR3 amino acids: CASSPNSRRPSTDTQYF. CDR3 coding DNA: TGTGCCAGCAGCCCCAATTCCCGAAGGCCTAGCACAGATACGCAGTATTTT.

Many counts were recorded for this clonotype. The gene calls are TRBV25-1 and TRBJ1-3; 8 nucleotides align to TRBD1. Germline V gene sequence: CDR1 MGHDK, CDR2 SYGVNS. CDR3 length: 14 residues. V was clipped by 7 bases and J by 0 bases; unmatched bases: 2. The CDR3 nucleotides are TGTGCCAGCACAGACAGGGGCTCTGGAAACACCATATATTTT. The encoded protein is CASTDRGSGNTIYF. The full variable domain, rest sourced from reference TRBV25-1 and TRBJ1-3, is EADIYQTPRYLVIGTGKKITLECSQTMGHDKMYWYQQDPGMELHLIHYSYGVNSTEKGDLSSESTVSRIRTEHFPLTLESARPSHTSQYLCASTDRGSGNTIYFGEGSWLTVV.

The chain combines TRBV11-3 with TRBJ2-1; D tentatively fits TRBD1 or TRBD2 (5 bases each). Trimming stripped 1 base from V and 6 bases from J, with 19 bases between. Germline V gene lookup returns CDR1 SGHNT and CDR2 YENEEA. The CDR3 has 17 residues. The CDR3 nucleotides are TGTGCCAGCAGCTTAGTGCCGGGGACGAATAAAGGCAATGAGCAGTTCTTC. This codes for CASSLVPGTNKGNEQFF.

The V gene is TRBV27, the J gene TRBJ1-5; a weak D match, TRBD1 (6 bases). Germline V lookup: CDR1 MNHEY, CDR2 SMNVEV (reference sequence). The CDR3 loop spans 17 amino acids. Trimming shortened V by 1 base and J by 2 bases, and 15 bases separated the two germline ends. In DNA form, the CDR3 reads TGTGCCAGCAGTTTATATGCGGTGGGGGGCGGCAATCAGCCCCAGCATTTT. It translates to CASSLYAVGGGNQPQHF.

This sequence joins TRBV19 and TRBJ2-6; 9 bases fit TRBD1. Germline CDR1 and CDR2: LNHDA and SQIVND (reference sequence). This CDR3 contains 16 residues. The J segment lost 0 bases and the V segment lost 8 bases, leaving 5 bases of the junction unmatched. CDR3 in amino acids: CASGQGRSSGANVLTF. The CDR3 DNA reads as TGTGCCAGTGGACAGGGGCGGTCCTCTGGGGCCAACGTCCTGACTTTC.

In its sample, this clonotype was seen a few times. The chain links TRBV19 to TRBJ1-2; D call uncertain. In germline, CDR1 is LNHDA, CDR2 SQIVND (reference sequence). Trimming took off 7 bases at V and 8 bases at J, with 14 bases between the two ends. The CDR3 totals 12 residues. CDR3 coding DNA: TGTGCCAGTATGTCAGTCTCTCTGGGCTACACCTTC. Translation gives CASMSVSLGYTF. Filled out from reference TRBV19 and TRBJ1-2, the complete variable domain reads DGGITQSPKYLFRKEGQNVTLSCEQNLNHDAMYWYRQDPGQGLRLIYYSQIVNDFQKGDIAEGYSVSREKKESFPLTVTSAQKNPTAFYLCASMSVSLGYTFGSGTRLTVV.

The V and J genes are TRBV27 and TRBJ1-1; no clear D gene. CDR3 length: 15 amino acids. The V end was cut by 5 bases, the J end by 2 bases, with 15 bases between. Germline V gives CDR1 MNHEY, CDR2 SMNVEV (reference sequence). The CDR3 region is CASSLSFGGNTEAFF. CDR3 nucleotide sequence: TGTGCCAGCAGTCTCTCCTTCGGAGGTAACACTGAAGCTTTCTTT.

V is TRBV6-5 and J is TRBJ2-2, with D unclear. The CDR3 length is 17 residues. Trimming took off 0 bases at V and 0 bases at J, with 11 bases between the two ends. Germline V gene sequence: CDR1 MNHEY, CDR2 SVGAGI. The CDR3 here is CASSYSNMYTNTGELFF. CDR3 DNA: TGTGCCAGCAGTTACTCGAATATGTATACGAACACCGGGGAGCTGTTTTTT.

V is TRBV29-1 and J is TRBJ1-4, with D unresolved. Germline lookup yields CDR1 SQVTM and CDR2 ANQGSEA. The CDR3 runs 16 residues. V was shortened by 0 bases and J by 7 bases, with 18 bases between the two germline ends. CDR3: CSVEDIGSSGGEKLFF. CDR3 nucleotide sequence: TGCAGCGTTGAAGATATTGGCTCCTCGGGCGGTGAAAAACTGTTTTTT.

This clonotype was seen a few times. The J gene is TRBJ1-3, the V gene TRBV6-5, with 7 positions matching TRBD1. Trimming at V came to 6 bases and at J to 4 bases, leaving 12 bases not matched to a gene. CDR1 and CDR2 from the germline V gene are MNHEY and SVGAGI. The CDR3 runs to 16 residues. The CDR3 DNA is TGTGCCAGCAGGGTTACAGGGGAGCCTTACGGAAACACCATATATTTT. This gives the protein CASRVTGEPYGNTIYF.

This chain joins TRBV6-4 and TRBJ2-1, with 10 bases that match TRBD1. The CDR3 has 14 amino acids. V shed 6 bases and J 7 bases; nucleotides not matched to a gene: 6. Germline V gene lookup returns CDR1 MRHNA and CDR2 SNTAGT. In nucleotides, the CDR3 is TGTGCCAGCAGCCATCGGACAGGGGGGAATGAGCAGTTCTTC. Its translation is CASSHRTGGNEQFF.

The CDR3 region is CASSQTRRPQETQYF. For the CDR3, the DNA is TGCGCCAGCAGCCAGACCAGGAGACCCCAAGAGACCCAGTACTTC. V usage is TRBV4-3 and J usage is TRBJ2-5; D gene ambiguous. The CDR3 consists of 15 residues. Germline V gene data show CDR1 as LGHNA and CDR2 as YSLEER. V dropped 3 bases and J dropped 1 base, with 12 bases sitting between them.

CDR3 residues: CASSFRGRMPQHF. CDR3 DNA sequence: TGTGCCAGCAGTTTTAGGGGGAGGATGCCCCAGCATTTT. This chain links TRBV28 with TRBJ1-5, with D possibly being TRBD1 (6 bases). The CDR3 covers 13 residues. Trimming removed 3 bases at V and 9 bases at J, with 12 bases between. Germline-derived CDR1 and CDR2 are MDHEN and SYDVKM.

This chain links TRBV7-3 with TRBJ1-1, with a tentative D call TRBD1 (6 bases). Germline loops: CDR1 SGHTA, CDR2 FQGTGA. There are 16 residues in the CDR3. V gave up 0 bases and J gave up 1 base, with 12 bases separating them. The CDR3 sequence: CASSLTPQGQNTEAFF. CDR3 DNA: TGTGCCAGCAGCTTAACTCCACAGGGTCAGAACACTGAAGCTTTCTTT.

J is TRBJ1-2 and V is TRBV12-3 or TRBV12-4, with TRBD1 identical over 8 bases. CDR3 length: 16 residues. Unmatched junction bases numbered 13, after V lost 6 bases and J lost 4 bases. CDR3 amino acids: CASSVPGGETPYGYTF. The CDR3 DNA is TGTGCCAGCAGCGTACCAGGGGGCGAGACCCCCTATGGCTACACCTTC.

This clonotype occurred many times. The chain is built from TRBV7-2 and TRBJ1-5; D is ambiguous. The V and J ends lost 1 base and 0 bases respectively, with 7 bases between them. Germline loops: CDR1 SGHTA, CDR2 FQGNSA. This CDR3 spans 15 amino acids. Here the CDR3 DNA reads TGTGCCAGCAGCTTAGGTTCCTTTAGCAATCAGCCCCAGCATTTT. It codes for CASSLGSFSNQPQHF. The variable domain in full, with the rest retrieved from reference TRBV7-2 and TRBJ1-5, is GAGVSQSPSNKVTEKGKDVELRCDPISGHTALYWYRQSLGQGLEFLIYFQGNSAPDKSGLPSDRFSAERTGGSVSTLTIQRTQQEDSAVYLCASSLGSFSNQPQHFGDGTRLSIL.

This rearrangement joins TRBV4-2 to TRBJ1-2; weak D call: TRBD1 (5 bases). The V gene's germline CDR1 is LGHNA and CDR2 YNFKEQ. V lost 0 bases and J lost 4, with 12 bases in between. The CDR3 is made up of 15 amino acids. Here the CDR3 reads CASSQDVGVAYGYTF. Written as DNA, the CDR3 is TGTGCCAGCAGCCAAGATGTAGGGGTGGCCTATGGCTACACCTTC.

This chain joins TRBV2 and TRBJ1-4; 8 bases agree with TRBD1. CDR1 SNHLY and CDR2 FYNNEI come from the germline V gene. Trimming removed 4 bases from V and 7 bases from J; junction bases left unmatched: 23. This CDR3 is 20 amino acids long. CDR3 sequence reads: CASSVPSTGARRVLSEKLFF. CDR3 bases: TGTGCCAGCAGTGTCCCCTCGACAGGGGCAAGGAGGGTGCTTAGTGAAAAACTGTTTTTT.

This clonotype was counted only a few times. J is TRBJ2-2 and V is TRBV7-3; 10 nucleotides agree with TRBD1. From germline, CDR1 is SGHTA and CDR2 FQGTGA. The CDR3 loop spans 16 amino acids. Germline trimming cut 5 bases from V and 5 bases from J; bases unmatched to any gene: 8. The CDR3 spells CASSQDRGLETGELFF. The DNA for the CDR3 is TGTGCCAGCAGCCAAGACAGGGGGCTGGAGACCGGGGAGCTGTTTTTT.

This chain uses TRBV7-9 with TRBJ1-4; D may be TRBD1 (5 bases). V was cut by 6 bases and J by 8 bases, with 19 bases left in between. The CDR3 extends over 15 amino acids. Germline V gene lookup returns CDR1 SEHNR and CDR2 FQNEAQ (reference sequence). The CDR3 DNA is TGTGCCAGCAGTTCTCTTTGGGACGGGGAGGAAAAACTGTTTTTT. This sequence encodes CASSSLWDGEEKLFF. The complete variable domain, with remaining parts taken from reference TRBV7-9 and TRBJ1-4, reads DTGVSQNPRHKITKRGQNVTFRCDPISEHNRLYWYRQTLGQGPEFLTYFQNEAQLEKSRLLSDRFSAERPKGSFSTLEIQRTEQGDSAMYLCASSSLWDGEEKLFFGSGTQLSVL.

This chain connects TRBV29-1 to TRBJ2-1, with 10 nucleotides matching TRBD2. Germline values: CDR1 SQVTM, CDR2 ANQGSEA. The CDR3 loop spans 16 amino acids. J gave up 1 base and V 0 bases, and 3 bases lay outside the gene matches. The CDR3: CSVEDWTSGSYNEQFF. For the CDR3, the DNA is TGCAGCGTTGAAGATTGGACTAGCGGTTCCTACAATGAGCAGTTCTTC.

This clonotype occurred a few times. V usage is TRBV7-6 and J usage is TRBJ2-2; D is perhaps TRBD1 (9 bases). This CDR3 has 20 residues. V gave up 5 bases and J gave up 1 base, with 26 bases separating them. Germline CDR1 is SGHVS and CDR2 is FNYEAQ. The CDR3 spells CASSVNRDRVLAGNTGELFF. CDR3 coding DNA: TGTGCCAGCAGCGTAAACCGGGACAGGGTCCTAGCGGGGAACACCGGGGAGCTGTTTTTT.